This T cell receptor (beta chain) was sequenced for a study of radiotherapy plus CTLA-4 blockade in lung cancer (dated by TCRdb to 2016 to 2018). Concerning the study at large: Among the enrolled patients, approximately 18% had an objective response, and about 30% reached disease control.

The library relied on the immunoSEQ multiplex PCR assay. TCRdb carries this immuneACCESS record with in-frame sequences only. Its versions omit some clonotypes, under half of them owing to an unresolved V gene in the studies checked, with the rest unexplained. The table for this sample lists 30,000 to 45,000 clones; approximately 72% of them were counted only once. The ten largest make up approximately 11% of the sample. Focal radiation therapy combined with CTLA-4 blockade (ipilimumab) was tested in patients with chemo-refractory metastatic non-small-cell lung cancer. This clone was counted between two and nine times. The antigen it recognizes is unknown. One junction end disagrees with the germline gene, perhaps due to a read error. The germline V gene (reference sequence) specifies SGHNT as CDR1 and YYREEE as CDR2. The cysteine opens and the phenylalanine closes a CDR3 of 16 amino acids. Here the CDR3 DNA is all that survives: 48 bases in frame from base 1.

Paper-wide results and their limitations: After treatment with radiotherapy and ipilimumab, TCR clones that came from tumors expanded in the peripheral blood. Early dynamic changes in blood T cell clones, together with increased serum interferon-beta after radiation, were reported as the strongest predictors of response.

This clonotype was obtained from a human donor with non-small cell lung cancer who had stable disease on radiotherapy plus ipilimumab. The source material was peripheral blood, sampled from a patient treated with radiotherapy plus ipilimumab. In this chain, TRBV5-4 is recombined with TRBJ1-2, with no reliable assignment of the D segment. The DNA reads TGCGCCAGCAGCCAAGACATCAGGCCCCCTACTTATGGCTACACCTTC. This encodes CASSQDIRPPTYGYTF. The full variable domain, completed from the reference TRBV5-4 and TRBJ1-2 proteins outside the CDR3, reads ETGVTQSPTHLIKTRGQQVTLRCSSQSGHNTVSWYQQALGQGPQFIFQYYREEENGRGNFPPRFSGLQFPNYSSELNVNALELDDSALYLCASSQDIRPPTYGYTFGSGTRLTVV.